The 15 T cell receptor beta chains reported below all come from one sample, sequenced in a study of cytomegalovirus exposure and HLA in healthy donors. 60 Vbeta and 13 Jbeta primers were used in PCR. The assay was immunoSEQ multiplex PCR, and TCRdb's table has in-frame clones only and misses some. This table has roughly 150,000 clones, roughly 70% appearing once. The sequenced sample consisted of PBMCs. The source is a young man in good health and CMV-seronegative.

This rearrangement joins TRBV28 to TRBJ2-3, with D possibly being TRBD2 (5 bases). This CDR3 comprises 16 residues. Germline V CDR1 and CDR2: MDHEN, SYDVKM. V was cut by 1 base and J by 2 bases, with 13 bases left in between. CDR3 nucleotides: TGTGCCAGCAGTTTATATATGAGCGGCCCCACAGATACGCAGTATTTT. It specifies CASSLYMSGPTDTQYF.

This clone was recorded a few times. The rearrangement links TRBV5-1 to TRBJ1-5, with D possibly matching TRBD1 (6 bases). The CDR3 is 15 residues long. Trimming removed 4 bases from V and 6 bases from J, with 17 bases in between. The germline CDR1 and CDR2 sequences are SGHRS and YFSETQ. The CDR3 DNA follows: TGCGCCAGCAGCAAAGAGGGGGTCATTGGTCAGCCCCAGCATTTT. Encoded protein: CASSKEGVIGQPQHF.

V usage is TRBV5-1 and J usage is TRBJ1-2; 7 bases are shared with TRBD1. The CDR3 covers 14 residues. CDR1 and CDR2 (germline): SGHRS, YFSETQ. Trimming cost V 3 bases and J 5 bases; bases outside gene matches: 7. The chain's CDR3 is CASSWDRDRYGYTF. Here the CDR3 DNA reads TGCGCCAGCAGCTGGGACAGAGATAGATATGGCTACACCTTC.

The V gene is TRBV10-3, the J gene TRBJ2-7; D is ambiguous. The germline gives CDR1 ENHRY, CDR2 SYGVKD. V shed 4 bases and J shed 4 bases, with 20 bases lying between them. The CDR3 has 16 residues. CDR3 DNA sequence: TGTGCCATCAGTGTTTCCAAGCAGAAGGCGGCATACGAGCAGTACTTC. Translated, it gives CAISVSKQKAAYEQYF.

This clone was found once. DNA of the CDR3: TGTGCCAGCACGCCACAGGGGGCTACAGATACGCAGTATTTT. Translated, it gives CASTPQGATDTQYF. The rearrangement joins TRBV2 to TRBJ2-3; 9 nucleotides match TRBD1. V lost 7 bases to trimming and J lost 3 bases; unmatched junction nucleotides: 5. The germline V gene has CDR1 SNHLY and CDR2 FYNNEI. CDR3 size: 14 residues.

The V and J genes are TRBV7-9 and TRBJ1-1; D remains unclear. Germline-derived CDR1 and CDR2 are SEHNR and FQNEAQ (reference sequence). The CDR3 consists of 15 residues. V lost 2 bases, J lost 4 bases, and 14 bases lay in between. CDR3 in DNA: TGTGCCAGCAGCTTAAGGCCCGGGGAAGGCACTGAAGCTTTCTTT. The encoded protein is CASSLRPGEGTEAFF.

This clone has just a few counts. V gene TRBV27 combines with J gene TRBJ1-5; D might be TRBD1 (6 bases). Trimming cost V 3 bases and J 7 bases, with 10 bases left between them. This CDR3 comprises 13 residues. Germline V gives CDR1 MNHEY, CDR2 SMNVEV (reference sequence). As DNA, the CDR3 is TGTGCCAGCAGTTTTACAGGGACCCAGCCCCAGCATTTT. This sequence encodes CASSFTGTQPQHF.

The chain has TRBV5-6 and TRBJ2-5; tentatively, D is TRBD2 (6 bases). Looked up from germline, CDR1 is SGHDT and CDR2 is YYEEEE. This CDR3 has 16 residues. Trimming shortened V by 0 bases and J by 1 base, and 13 bases separated the two germline ends. The CDR3 region is CASSLAPPGVQETQYF. CDR3 nucleotide sequence: TGTGCCAGCAGCTTGGCCCCCCCGGGGGTCCAAGAGACCCAGTACTTC.

The rearrangement uses TRBV9 and TRBJ1-5; D gene ambiguous. The germline V gene encodes CDR1 SGDLS and CDR2 YYNGEE. The CDR3 totals 14 residues. V lost 0 bases, J lost 7 bases, and 11 bases lay in between. CDR3 sequence (DNA): TGTGCCAGCAGCGTAGGCACCGGGGTACAGCCCCAGCATTTT. Residues: CASSVGTGVQPQHF.

The chain carries TRBV29-1 and TRBJ2-1; tentatively, D is TRBD2 (6 bases). The CDR3 is made up of 14 amino acids. Germline V lookup: CDR1 SQVTM, CDR2 ANQGSEA. Trimming took off 7 bases at V and 2 bases at J, with 15 bases between the two ends. In DNA form, the CDR3 reads TGCAGCGCCCGATGGGGGAGGCCCTACAATGAGCAGTTCTTC. Translated, it gives CSARWGRPYNEQFF.

The chain employs TRBV7-8 and TRBJ2-7; D call uncertain. Trimming took off 1 base at V and 2 bases at J, with 12 bases between the two ends. The CDR3 extends over 15 amino acids. CDR1 is SGHVS, CDR2 FQNEAQ, per germline. CDR3 DNA sequence: TGTGCCAGCAGCTTAGAAGCAGCGAATGCCTACGAGCAGTACTTC. As protein: CASSLEAANAYEQYF.

The V and J genes are TRBV9 and TRBJ2-3, with D perhaps matching TRBD1 (5 bases). The CDR3 has 14 amino acids. Trimming took off 3 bases at V and 2 bases at J, with 10 bases between the two ends. Germline loops: CDR1 SGDLS, CDR2 YYNGEE. The chain's CDR3 is CASSARQNTDTQYF. For the CDR3, the DNA is TGTGCCAGCAGCGCGCGACAGAACACAGATACGCAGTATTTT.

V usage is TRBV7-2 and J usage is TRBJ2-3; 7 bases match TRBD1. Germline CDR1 SGHTA, CDR2 FQGNSA. Trimming cost V 4 bases and J 4 bases; bases outside gene matches: 8. The CDR3 has 15 residues. CDR3 DNA sequence: TGTGCCAGCAGCTCGACAGACAGGGTGGCAGATACGCAGTATTTT. It translates to CASSSTDRVADTQYF.

On this clone: The sample has other DNA sequences that encode this CDR3 too. The V and J genes are TRBV29-1 and TRBJ2-5; D is uncertain. This CDR3 region has 12 residues. CDR1 SQVTM and CDR2 ANQGSEA come from the germline V gene. V was cut by 4 bases and J by 3 bases, with 9 bases left in between. CDR3 sequence: CSVVSGEETQYF. In nucleotides, the CDR3 is TGCAGCGTTGTGTCAGGCGAAGAGACCCAGTACTTC.

V gene TRBV4-2 combines with J gene TRBJ2-1; 9 bases match TRBD2. The J segment lost 5 bases and the V segment lost 1 base, leaving 6 bases of the junction unmatched. The CDR3 extends over 16 amino acids. Germline CDR1 and CDR2: LGHNA and YNFKEQ. As DNA, the CDR3 is TGTGCCAGCAGCCAAGGTAGCGGGAGAAGAGACAATGAGCAGTTCTTC. This sequence encodes CASSQGSGRRDNEQFF.